This TCR beta chain was captured by sequencing in a study of T cells in Graves' hyperthyroidism and ophthalmopathy. Findings and caveats of the study: Ophthalmopathy could be told apart from stable hyperthyroidism with a 13 V-J model.

Exclusion followed for patients with uncontrolled infection, other autoimmune disease, pregnancy or lactation. As to this clonotype: The antigen remains unidentified.

Researchers took RNA transcripts and amplified the TCR beta CDR3 regions from them. The HTBI primer set was used in a first-round RT-PCR of the TCR CDR3. MiXCR, applied by TCRdb to the multiplex PCR reads, yields one record per CDR3 protein. The sample yields roughly 500,000 distinct CDR3 sequences, 35% to 55% seen once. The V end was cut by 8 bases, the J end by 1 base, with 11 bases between. Germline CDR1 SNHLY, CDR2 FYNNEI. This CDR3 contains 13 residues. The chain employs TRBV2 and TRBJ1-1; TRBD1 might be the D (5 bases). The TCR originated in an adult woman with Graves' disease, either hyperthyroidism or ophthalmopathy (not recorded which). Sequenced sample: peripheral blood or thyroid tissue (not recorded which). CDR3: CASFQGGNTEAFF. CDR3 sequence (DNA): TGTGCCAGCTTCCAGGGTGGGAACACTGAAGCTTTCTTT.